Listed below are T cell receptor beta chains from one sample, sequenced in a study of T cell responses to AZD1222 COVID-19 vaccine. The table came from immunoSEQ multiplex PCR; TCRdb's copy has only in-frame clones and leaves some out. The sample shows about 84,000 clones, 85% to 90% of them seen only once. The sequenced sample was peripheral blood, obtained on day 0 of AZD1222 vaccination. These receptors originate from an adult in good health. The CDR3 runs from the conserved cysteine through the conserved F or W. The D gene is left open where the match is weak. Clone size, where shown, is once, few, many, or a class for clones that have expanded.

TRBJ1-4,NA,TRBV6-6,NA,CASSYSPQGYAEKLFF,TGTGCCAGCAGTTACTCCCCCCAGGGGTATGCTGAAAAACTGTTTTTT
TRBJ2-3,once,TRBV29-1,TRBD2,CSVSSGRVSDTQYF,TGCAGCGTTTCTAGCGGGAGAGTCTCAGATACGCAGTATTTT
TRBJ2-6,NA,TRBV5-1,NA,CASSLTQHSGANVLTF,TGCGCCAGCAGCTTGACTCAACACTCTGGGGCCAACGTCCTGACTTTC
TRBJ1-1,NA,TRBV5-1,NA,CASSLEVSPNTEAFF,TGCGCCAGCAGCTTGGAGGTGTCTCCCAACACTGAAGCTTTCTTT
TRBJ2-3,NA,TRBV11-1,TRBD1,CASSLTRDRVEDTQYF,TGTGCCAGCAGCTTAACCCGGGACAGGGTGGAAGATACGCAGTATTTT
TRBJ2-7,few,TRBV7-9,TRBD2,CASSSVRTSGSSYEQYF,TGTGCCAGCAGCTCCGTCAGGACTAGCGGGAGTTCCTACGAGCAGTACTTC
TRBJ2-7,NA,TRBV5-1,NA,CASSFSDSYEQYF,TGCGCCAGCAGCTTTTCTGACTCCTACGAGCAGTACTTC
TRBJ2-3,NA,TRBV5-1,NA,CASSLALVDTQYF,TGCGCCAGCAGCTTGGCCCTGGTAGATACGCAGTATTTT
TRBJ1-2,NA,TRBV7-9,NA,CASSLGQGNGYTF,TGTGCCAGCAGCTTAGGGCAGGGAAATGGCTACACCTTC
TRBJ2-7,few,TRBV20-1,NA,CSASQGDYPEQYF,TGCAGTGCTAGTCAAGGAGACTATCCGGAGCAGTACTTC
TRBJ1-5,NA,TRBV25-1,TRBD1,CASSLGVPGQPNQPQHF,TGTGCCAGCAGTCTAGGGGTTCCGGGACAGCCGAATCAGCCCCAGCATTTT
TRBJ2-1,NA,TRBV5-4,TRBD2,CASSPTSGGAYNEQFF,TGTGCCAGCAGCCCGACTAGCGGAGGAGCCTACAATGAGCAGTTCTTC
TRBJ2-2,NA,TRBV2,NA,CASSGQPTGELFF,TGTGCCAGCAGTGGACAACCCACCGGGGAGCTGTTTTTT
TRBJ1-2,once,TRBV4-1,NA,CASSLEGDGYTF,TGCGCCAGCAGCCTTGAAGGGGATGGCTACACCTTC
TRBJ2-3,NA,TRBV6-2/TRBV6-3,NA,CASSLAMGRYSTDTQYF,TGTGCCAGCAGTCTCGCGATGGGGCGGTATAGCACAGATACGCAGTATTTT
TRBJ2-1,few,TRBV24-1,TRBD2,CATSDTTSGSYNEQFF,TGTGCCACCAGTGACACGACTAGCGGGAGTTACAATGAGCAGTTCTTC
TRBJ1-1,NA,TRBV29-1,TRBD1,CSVLTGTWNTEAFF,TGCAGCGTTTTGACAGGGACATGGAACACTGAAGCTTTCTTT
TRBJ2-5,NA,TRBV5-1,NA,CASSSGTQQETQYF,TGCGCCAGCAGCTCTGGGACTCAACAAGAGACCCAGTACTTC
TRBJ2-3,NA,TRBV9,NA,CASSAGTYDTQYF,TGTGCCAGCAGCGCAGGGACTTACGATACGCAGTATTTT
TRBJ1-2,NA,TRBV28,TRBD1,CASSWGDRLHYGYTF,TGTGCCAGCAGTTGGGGGGACAGGCTTCACTATGGCTACACCTTC
TRBJ1-5,NA,TRBV6-5,TRBD1,CASSSGTAFNQPQHF,TGTGCCAGCAGTTCGGGGACAGCCTTCAATCAGCCCCAGCATTTT
TRBJ2-1,NA,TRBV18,TRBD2,CASSPSSGVSSYNEQFF,TGTGCCAGCTCACCGTCTAGCGGAGTTAGCTCCTACAATGAGCAGTTCTTC
TRBJ2-3,NA,TRBV5-4,TRBD2,CASSLGILADTDTQYF,TGTGCCAGCAGCTTGGGAATCCTAGCGGACACAGATACGCAGTATTTT
TRBJ1-2,NA,TRBV28,NA,CASSLTDPKGYTF,TGTGCCAGCAGCTTAACTGACCCAAAGGGCTACACCTTC
TRBJ1-2,NA,TRBV5-8,TRBD1,CASQNPGQGFHGYTF,TGTGCCAGCCAAAACCCGGGACAGGGTTTTCATGGCTACACCTTC
TRBJ1-5,NA,TRBV27,NA,CASRLQRGGNQPQHF,TGTGCCAGCAGGCTCCAGAGGGGGGGCAATCAGCCCCAGCATTTT
TRBJ1-1,NA,TRBV28,TRBD1,CASSLGQGIVTEAFF,TGTGCCAGCAGTCTAGGACAGGGAATAGTCACTGAAGCTTTCTTT